This TCR beta chain was identified during a study of regulatory T cells in long-lasting Graves disease (dated by TCRdb to the early 2020s). Background on the whole study: Persistent Graves' disease was defined as antithyroid drug treatment for over 5 years with persistently positive TSH receptor autoantibodies. The study was conducted in China and was registered as a clinical trial. In the clinical cohort, patients with persistent Graves' disease had used antithyroid drugs for an average of roughly 10 years. A total of about 33 samples underwent TCR sequencing, from roughly 13 patients with persistent Graves' disease and approximately 20 patients with newly diagnosed Graves' disease. Patients with persistent Graves' disease were compared with patients with newly diagnosed Graves' disease using TCR sequencing and RNA sequencing of peripheral blood.

The protocol used for the library was multiplex PCR. The run used an Illumina HiSeq 4000. To build TCR beta libraries, CDR3 regions were amplified by Arm-PCR using iRepertoire HTBI primers. Before sequencing, the PCR products went through gel purification. As for how the authors treated the data: A total of roughly 67 TRBV and 14 TRBJ segments were identified across samples and were used for gene usage analysis of CDR3 amino acid clonotypes. COPE and FqMerger were used to merge filtered high-quality paired reads into contigs. BLAST was used to align contigs to IMGT TRBV, TRBD and TRBJ reference genes, and CDR3 was defined according to IMGT. Clonotypes above 0.1% frequency were classified as highly expanded clones. Repertoire diversity was measured by Shannon entropy, and V-J evenness by the Gini coefficient. A clonotype was considered public if more than one individual shared it. Using fastp at Q25 and MiXCR, TCRdb reprocessed the public reads and kept productive beta chains. For every CDR3 protein sequence, its rows merge into one entry that carries the most common genes and DNA. For this entry, the V and J calls and clone size follow TCRdb and not the study's own pipeline. The sample table contains approximately 380,000 distinct CDR3 sequences; only one count was recorded for around 21% of them. The ten largest account for around 21% of the sample.

The CDR3 starts with the cysteine, ends with the phenylalanine, and has 16 residues. Only the CDR3 portion is preserved as DNA: 48 bases, with reading frame beginning at the first base. Reading the germline V gene (reference sequence) gives CDR1 PRHDT and CDR2 FYEKMQ. Cut back by 0 bases and 4 bases, the V and J ends lie 13 bases apart. The time point label of this sample denotes: persistent/refractory GD, antithyroid drugs over 5 years with positive TRAb. For both TCR sequencing and RNA sequencing, RNA was extracted from PBMCs using TRIzol. The diagnosis of Graves' disease was made according to American Thyroid Association guidelines. Patients were recruited from an endocrinology department in Xi'an, China. From each patient, around 9.3 milliliters of peripheral blood was collected into an EDTA anticoagulant tube. Ficoll Paque Plus density gradient separation was used to isolate PBMCs, and no further T cell sorting was done. RNA quality was checked with an Agilent 2100 Bioanalyzer and agarose gel, and concentration with a NanoDrop 2000.

In its sample, this clonotype was seen a few times. This receptor's antigen is unknown. No per-base quality is available; no much larger clone lies one base away. Results the study describes overall, beyond this receptor: TRBV28, TRBJ1-2 and TRBJ2-5 were preferentially used in persistent disease, while TRBV20-1 and TRBJ2-1 were favored in newly diagnosed disease. The study examined only peripheral blood because the primary lesion, thyroid tissue, could not be accessed. The authors noted that the small sample size was a limitation that may lower accuracy. Lower TCR Shannon entropy and fewer highly expanded clones were observed in persistent Graves' disease patients than in newly diagnosed patients, which suggested clonal expansion. Only the TCR beta chain was sequenced and analyzed. Patients with persistent disease shared more public clonotypes (roughly 2,900) than newly diagnosed patients did (roughly 970).

Sample: peripheral blood mononuclear cells (PBMCs), taken when the disease was refractory, from a patient treated with antithyroid drugs. The chain joins TRBV13 to TRBJ1-5, with TRBD1 perhaps the D gene, on 5 matching bases. This sequence was found in a female donor with Graves disease. The CDR3 is CASSLGVGRGNQPQHF. The nucleotide sequence is given as TGTGCCAGCAGCTTAGGCGTGGGGCGCGGTAATCAGCCCCAGCATTTT.